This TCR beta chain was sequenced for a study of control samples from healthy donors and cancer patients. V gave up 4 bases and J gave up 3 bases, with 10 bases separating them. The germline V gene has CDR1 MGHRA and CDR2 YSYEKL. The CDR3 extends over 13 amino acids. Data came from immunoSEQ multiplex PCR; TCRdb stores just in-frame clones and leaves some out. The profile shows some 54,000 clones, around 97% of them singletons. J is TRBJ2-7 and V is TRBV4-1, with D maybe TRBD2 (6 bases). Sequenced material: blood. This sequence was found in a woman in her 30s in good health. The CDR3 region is CASSPTRGYEQYF. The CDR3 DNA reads TGCGCCAGCAGCCCGACTAGGGGCTACGAGCAGTACTTC.